What follows is one T cell receptor (beta chain) and its context. Assay used: immunoSEQ multiplex PCR; TCRdb lists only in-frame clones, some missing. The data contain approximately 220,000 clones, around 88% of them seen just once; the ten biggest clones take up about 4.5%. The data were taken from a study of blood T cell repertoires in COVID-19. Study-level information: There were acute and convalescent COVID-19 samples, and they came from the United States, Italy and Spain.

V lost 2 bases to trimming and J lost 5 bases; unmatched junction nucleotides: 12. This CDR3 has 17 amino acids. Looked up from germline, CDR1 is SNHLY and CDR2 is FYNNEI. This clonotype was obtained from a woman aged 25 to 39 who had been exposed to COVID-19. The sequenced material came from PBMCs or T cells enriched from blood (not recorded which). The rearrangement uses TRBV2 and TRBJ1-5; 7 bases align to TRBD1. The CDR3 bases are TGTGCCAGCAGTGAATTGCGGGGGGACAGAAGACATCAGCCCCAGCATTTT. Translation: CASSELRGDRRHQPQHF.